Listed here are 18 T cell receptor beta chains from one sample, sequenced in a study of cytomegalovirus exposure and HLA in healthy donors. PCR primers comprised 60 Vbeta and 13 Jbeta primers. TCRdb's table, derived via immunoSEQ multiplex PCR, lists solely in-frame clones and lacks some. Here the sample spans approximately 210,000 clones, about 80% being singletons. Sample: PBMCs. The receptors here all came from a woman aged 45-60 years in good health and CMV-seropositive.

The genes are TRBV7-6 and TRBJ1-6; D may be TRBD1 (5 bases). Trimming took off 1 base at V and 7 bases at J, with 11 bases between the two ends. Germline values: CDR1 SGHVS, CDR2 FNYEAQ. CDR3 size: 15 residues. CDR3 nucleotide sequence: TGTGCCAGCAGCTTAGTGGAGGGGAGCAATTCACCCCTCCACTTT. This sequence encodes CASSLVEGSNSPLHF. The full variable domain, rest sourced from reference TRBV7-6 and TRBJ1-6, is GAGVSQSPRYKVTKRGQDVALRCDPISGHVSLYWYRQALGQGPEFLTYFNYEAQQDKSGLPNDRFSAERPEGSISTLTIQRTEQRDSAMYRCASSLVEGSNSPLHFGNGTRLTVT.

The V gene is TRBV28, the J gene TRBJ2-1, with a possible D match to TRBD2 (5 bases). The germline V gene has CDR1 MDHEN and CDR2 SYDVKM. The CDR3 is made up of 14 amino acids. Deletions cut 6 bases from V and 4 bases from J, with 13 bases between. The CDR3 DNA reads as TGTGCCAGCAGCTTTGACGGCGGGTACAATGAGCAGTTCTTC. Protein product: CASSFDGGYNEQFF. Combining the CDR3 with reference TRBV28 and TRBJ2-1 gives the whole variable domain DVKVTQSSRYLVKRTGEKVFLECVQDMDHENMFWYRQDPGLGLRLIYFSYDVKMKEKGDIPEGYSVSREKKERFSLILESASTNQTSMYLCASSFDGGYNEQFFGPGTRLTVL.

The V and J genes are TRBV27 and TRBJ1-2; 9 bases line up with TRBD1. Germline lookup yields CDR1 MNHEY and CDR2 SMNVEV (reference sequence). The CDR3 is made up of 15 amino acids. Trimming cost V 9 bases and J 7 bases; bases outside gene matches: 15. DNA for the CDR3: TGTGCCAGTCGGACAGGGGTGGGCGCGGATCCTGGCTACACCTTC. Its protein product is CASRTGVGADPGYTF.

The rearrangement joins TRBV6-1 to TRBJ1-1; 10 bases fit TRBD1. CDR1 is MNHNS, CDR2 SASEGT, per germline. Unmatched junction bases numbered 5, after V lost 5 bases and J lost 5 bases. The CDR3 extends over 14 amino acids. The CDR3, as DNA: TGTGCCAGCAGTCCTCGGGACAGGGGTACTGAAGCTTTCTTT. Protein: CASSPRDRGTEAFF.

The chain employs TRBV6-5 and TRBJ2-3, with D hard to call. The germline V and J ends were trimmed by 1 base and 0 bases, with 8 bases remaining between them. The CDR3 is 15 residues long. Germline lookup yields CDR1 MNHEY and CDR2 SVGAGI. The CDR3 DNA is TGTGCCAGCAGTTACTGGCGGCTTAGCACAGATACGCAGTATTTT. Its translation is CASSYWRLSTDTQYF.

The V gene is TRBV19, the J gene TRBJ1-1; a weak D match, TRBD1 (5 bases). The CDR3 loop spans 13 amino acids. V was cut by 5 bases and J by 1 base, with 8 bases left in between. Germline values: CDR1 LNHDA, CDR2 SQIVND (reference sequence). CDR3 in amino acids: CASSGAANTEAFF. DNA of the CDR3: TGTGCCAGTAGTGGGGCAGCGAACACTGAAGCTTTCTTT.

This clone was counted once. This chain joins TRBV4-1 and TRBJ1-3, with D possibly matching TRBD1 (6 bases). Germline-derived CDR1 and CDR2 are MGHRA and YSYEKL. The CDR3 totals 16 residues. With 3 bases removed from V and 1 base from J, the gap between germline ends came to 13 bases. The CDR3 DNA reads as TGCGCCAGCAGCCAGAGGCAGGGGATATCTGGAAACACCATATATTTT. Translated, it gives CASSQRQGISGNTIYF.

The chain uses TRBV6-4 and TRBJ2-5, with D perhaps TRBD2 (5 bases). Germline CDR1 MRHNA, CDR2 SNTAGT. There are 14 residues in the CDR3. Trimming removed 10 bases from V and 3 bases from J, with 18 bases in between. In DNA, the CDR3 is TGTGCCACCTCCCCCCTTGGGGAGAAAGAGACCCAGTACTTC. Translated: CATSPLGEKETQYF.

CDR3 amino acids: CASSLLRQRSTDTQYF. DNA of the CDR3: TGTGCCAGCAGCTTGCTCCGACAGAGAAGCACAGATACGCAGTATTTT. The chain employs TRBV5-8 and TRBJ2-3, with D tentatively TRBD1 (5 bases). The V end was cut by 1 base, the J end by 0 bases, with 12 bases between. Germline CDR1 is SGHTS and CDR2 is YDEGEE. The CDR3 runs to 16 residues.

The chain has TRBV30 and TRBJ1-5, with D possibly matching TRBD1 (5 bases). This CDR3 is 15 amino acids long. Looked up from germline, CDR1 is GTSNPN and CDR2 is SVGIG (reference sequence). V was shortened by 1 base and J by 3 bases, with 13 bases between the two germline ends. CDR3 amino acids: CAWSAGGNPNQPQHF. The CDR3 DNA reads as TGTGCCTGGAGTGCTGGGGGGAACCCCAATCAGCCCCAGCATTTT.

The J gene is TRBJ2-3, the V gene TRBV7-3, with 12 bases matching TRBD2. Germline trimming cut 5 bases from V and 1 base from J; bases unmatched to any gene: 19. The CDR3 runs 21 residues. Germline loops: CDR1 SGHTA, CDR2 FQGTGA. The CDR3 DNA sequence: TGTGCCAGCAGCCTGAAGCCAATACTGGGGACTAGCGGGTTACGCACAGATACGCAGTATTTT. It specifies CASSLKPILGTSGLRTDTQYF.

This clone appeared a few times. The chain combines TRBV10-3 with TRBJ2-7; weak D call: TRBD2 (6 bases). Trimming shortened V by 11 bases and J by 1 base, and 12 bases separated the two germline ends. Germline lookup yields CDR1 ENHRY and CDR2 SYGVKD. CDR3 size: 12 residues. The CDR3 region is CAVGLGSYEQYF. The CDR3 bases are TGTGCCGTGGGACTTGGATCCTACGAGCAGTACTTC.

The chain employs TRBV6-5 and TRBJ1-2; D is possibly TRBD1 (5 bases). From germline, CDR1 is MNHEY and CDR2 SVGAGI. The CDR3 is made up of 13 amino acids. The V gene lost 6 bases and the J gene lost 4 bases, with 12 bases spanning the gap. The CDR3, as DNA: TGTGCCAGCAGCTCACAGGCGGCCTATGGCTACACCTTC. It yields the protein CASSSQAAYGYTF.

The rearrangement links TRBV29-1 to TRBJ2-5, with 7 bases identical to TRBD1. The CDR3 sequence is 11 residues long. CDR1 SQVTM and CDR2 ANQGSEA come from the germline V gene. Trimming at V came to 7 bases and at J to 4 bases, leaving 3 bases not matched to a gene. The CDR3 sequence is CSARGLETQYF. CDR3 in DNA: TGCAGCGCGAGGGGGCTAGAGACCCAGTACTTC.

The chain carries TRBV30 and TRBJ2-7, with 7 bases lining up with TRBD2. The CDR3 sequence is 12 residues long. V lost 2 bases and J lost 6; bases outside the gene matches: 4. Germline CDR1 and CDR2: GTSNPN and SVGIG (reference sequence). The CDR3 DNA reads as TGTGCCTGGAGTACCGGGAGGTCCGAGCAGTACTTC. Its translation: CAWSTGRSEQYF.

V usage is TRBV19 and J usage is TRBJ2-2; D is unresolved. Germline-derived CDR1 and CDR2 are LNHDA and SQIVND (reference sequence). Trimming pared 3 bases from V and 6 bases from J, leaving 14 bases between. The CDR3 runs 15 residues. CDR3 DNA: TGTGCCAGTAGTATCCGTTTTAGTGAGGCCGGGGAGCTGTTTTTT. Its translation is CASSIRFSEAGELFF.

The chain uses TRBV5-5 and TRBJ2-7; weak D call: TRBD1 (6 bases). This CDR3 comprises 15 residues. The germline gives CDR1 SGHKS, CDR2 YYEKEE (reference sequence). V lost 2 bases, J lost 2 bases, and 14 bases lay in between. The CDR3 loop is CASSFYPDRAYEQYF. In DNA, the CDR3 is TGTGCCAGCAGCTTCTATCCGGACAGAGCCTACGAGCAGTACTTC.

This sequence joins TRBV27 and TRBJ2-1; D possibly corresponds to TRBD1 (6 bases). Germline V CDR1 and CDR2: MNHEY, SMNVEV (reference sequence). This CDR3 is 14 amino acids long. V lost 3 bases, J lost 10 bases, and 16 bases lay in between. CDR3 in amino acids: CASSFVKGVGEQFF. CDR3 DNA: TGTGCCAGCAGTTTTGTTAAGGGGGTAGGGGAGCAGTTCTTC.